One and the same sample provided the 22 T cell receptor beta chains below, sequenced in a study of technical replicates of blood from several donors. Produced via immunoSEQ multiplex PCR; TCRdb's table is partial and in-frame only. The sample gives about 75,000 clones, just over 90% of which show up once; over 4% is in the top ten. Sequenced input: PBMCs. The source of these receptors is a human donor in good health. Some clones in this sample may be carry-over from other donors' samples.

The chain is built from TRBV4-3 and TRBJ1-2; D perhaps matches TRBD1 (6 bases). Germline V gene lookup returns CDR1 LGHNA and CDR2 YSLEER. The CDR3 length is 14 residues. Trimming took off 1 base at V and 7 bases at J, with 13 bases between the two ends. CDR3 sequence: CASSQGSTGSGYTF. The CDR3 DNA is TGCGCCAGCAGCCAAGGGTCGACAGGATCTGGCTACACCTTC.

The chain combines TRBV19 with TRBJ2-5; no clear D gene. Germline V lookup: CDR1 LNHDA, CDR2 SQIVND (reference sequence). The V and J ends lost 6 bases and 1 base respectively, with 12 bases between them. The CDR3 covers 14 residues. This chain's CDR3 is CASSIHDTQETQYF. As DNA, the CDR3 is TGTGCCAGTAGCATACACGACACCCAAGAGACCCAGTACTTC.

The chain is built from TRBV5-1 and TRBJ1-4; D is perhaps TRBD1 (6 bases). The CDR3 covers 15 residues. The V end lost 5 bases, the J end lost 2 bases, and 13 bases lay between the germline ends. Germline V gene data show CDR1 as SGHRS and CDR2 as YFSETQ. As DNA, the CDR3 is TGCGCCAGCAGGTACAGGGTCGGCACTAATGAAAAACTGTTTTTT. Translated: CASRYRVGTNEKLFF.

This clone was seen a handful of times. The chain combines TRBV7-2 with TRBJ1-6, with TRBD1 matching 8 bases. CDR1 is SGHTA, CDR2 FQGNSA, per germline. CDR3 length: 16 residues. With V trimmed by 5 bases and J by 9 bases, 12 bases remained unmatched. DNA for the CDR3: TGTGCCAGCAGCAATACCGGGACAGGAGTTTTTTCACCCCTCCACTTT. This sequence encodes CASSNTGTGVFSPLHF. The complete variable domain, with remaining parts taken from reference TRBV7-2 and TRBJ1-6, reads GAGVSQSPSNKVTEKGKDVELRCDPISGHTALYWYRQSLGQGLEFLIYFQGNSAPDKSGLPSDRFSAERTGGSVSTLTIQRTQQEDSAVYLCASSNTGTGVFSPLHFGNGTRLTVT.

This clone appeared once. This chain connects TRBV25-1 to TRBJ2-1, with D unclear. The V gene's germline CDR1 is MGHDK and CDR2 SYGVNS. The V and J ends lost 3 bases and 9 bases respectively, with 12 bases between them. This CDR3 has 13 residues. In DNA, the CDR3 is TGTGCCAGCAGTGACCCCTCCGTCGGTGAGCAGTTCTTC. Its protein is CASSDPSVGEQFF.

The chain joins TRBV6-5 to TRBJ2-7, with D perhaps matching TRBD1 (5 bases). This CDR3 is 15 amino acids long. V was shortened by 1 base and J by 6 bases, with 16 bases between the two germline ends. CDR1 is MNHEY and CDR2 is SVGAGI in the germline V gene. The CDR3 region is CASSYWQGSYSEQYF. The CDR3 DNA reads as TGTGCCAGCAGTTACTGGCAGGGATCTTATAGCGAGCAGTACTTC.

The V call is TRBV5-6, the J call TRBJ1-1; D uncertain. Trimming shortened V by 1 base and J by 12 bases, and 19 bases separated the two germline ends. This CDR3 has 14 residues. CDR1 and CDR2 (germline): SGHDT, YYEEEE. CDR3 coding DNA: TGTGCCAGCAGCTTGTTCTCCGGGATTAAAAGAACTTTCTTT. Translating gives CASSLFSGIKRTFF.

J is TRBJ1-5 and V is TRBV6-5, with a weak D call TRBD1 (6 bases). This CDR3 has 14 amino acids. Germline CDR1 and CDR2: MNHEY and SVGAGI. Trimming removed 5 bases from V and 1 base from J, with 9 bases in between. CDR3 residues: CASSHGQSNQPQHF. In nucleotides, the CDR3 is TGTGCCAGCAGTCACGGACAGAGCAATCAGCCCCAGCATTTT.

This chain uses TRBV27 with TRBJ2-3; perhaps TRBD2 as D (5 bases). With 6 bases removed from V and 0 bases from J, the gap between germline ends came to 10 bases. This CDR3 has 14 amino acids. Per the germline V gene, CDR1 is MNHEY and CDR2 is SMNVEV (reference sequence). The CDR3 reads CASRRAKSTDTQYF. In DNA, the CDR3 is TGTGCCAGCAGGCGGGCCAAAAGCACAGATACGCAGTATTTT.

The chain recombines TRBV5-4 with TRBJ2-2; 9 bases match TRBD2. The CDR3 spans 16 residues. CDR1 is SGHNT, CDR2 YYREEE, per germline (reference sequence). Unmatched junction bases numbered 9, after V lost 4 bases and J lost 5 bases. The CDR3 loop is CASSLGAGGRTGELFF. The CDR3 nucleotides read TGTGCCAGCAGCCTGGGTGCGGGAGGGCGAACCGGGGAGCTGTTTTTT.

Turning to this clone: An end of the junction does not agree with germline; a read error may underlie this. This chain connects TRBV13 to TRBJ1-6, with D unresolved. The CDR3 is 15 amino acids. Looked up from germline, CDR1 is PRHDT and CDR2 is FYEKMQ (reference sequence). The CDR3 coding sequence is TGTACCAGCAGCTCTGACGGACTAAGAGGTTCACCCCTCCACTTT. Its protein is CTSSSDGLRGSPLHF.

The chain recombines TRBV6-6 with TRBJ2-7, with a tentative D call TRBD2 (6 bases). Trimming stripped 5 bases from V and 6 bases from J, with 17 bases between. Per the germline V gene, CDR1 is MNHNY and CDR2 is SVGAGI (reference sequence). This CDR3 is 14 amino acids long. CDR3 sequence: CASSPTGPTSEQYF. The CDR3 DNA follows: TGTGCCAGCAGTCCGACGGGCCCGACTAGCGAGCAGTACTTC.

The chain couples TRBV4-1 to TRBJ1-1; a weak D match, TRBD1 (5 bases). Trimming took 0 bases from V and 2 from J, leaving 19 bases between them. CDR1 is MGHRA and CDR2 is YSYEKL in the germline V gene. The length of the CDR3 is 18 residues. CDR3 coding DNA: TGCGCCAGCAGCCAAGAAAAGGCAGGGCTCATGGGAAACACTGAAGCTTTCTTT. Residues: CASSQEKAGLMGNTEAFF.

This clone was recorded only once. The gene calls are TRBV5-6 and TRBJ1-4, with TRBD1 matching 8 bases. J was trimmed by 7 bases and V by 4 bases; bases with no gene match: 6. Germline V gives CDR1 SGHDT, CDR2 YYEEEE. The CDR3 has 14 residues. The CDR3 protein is CASSSTGGSEKLFF. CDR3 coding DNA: TGTGCCAGCAGCAGTACAGGGGGAAGTGAAAAACTGTTTTTT.

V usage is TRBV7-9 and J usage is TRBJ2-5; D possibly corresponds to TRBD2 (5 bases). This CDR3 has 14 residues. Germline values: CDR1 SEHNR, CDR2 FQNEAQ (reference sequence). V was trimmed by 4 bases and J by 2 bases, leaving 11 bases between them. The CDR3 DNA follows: TGTGCCAGCAGCTCCCGGGAACAGCAAGAGACCCAGTACTTC. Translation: CASSSREQQETQYF.

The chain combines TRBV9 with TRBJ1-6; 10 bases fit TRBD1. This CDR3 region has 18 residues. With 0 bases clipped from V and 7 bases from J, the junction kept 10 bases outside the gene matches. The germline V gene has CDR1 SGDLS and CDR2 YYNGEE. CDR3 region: CASSVGTGGKGRNSPLHF. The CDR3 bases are TGTGCCAGCAGCGTAGGGACAGGGGGAAAAGGCAGAAATTCACCCCTCCACTTT.

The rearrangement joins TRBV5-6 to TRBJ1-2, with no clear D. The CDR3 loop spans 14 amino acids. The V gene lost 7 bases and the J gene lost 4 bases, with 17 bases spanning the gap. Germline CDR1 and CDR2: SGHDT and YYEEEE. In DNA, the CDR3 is TGTGCCAGCCTATCCGGGGTCGGTCTCTATGGCTACACCTTC. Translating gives CASLSGVGLYGYTF.

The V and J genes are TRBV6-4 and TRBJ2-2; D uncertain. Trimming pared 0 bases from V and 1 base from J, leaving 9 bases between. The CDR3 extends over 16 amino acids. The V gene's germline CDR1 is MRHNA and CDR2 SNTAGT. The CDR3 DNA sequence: TGTGCCAGCAGTGACTCGAACAGACGGAACACCGGGGAGCTGTTTTTT. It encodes CASSDSNRRNTGELFF.

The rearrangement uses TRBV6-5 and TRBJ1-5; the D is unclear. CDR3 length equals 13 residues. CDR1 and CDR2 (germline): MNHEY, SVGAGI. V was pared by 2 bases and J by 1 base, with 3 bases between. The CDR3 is CASSYGSNQPQHF. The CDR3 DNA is TGTGCCAGCAGTTACGGCAGCAATCAGCCCCAGCATTTT.

The CDR3 bases are TGCGCCAGCAGCGCGTACAGGGGGCGCCCCCCAGAGACCCAGTACTTC. Its translation: CASSAYRGRPPETQYF. V is TRBV4-3 and J is TRBJ2-5, with TRBD1 matching over 9 bases. The CDR3 extends over 16 amino acids. Germline CDR1 LGHNA, CDR2 YSLEER. The junction had 11 bases not matched to a gene; V was cut back by 5 bases and J by 4 bases.

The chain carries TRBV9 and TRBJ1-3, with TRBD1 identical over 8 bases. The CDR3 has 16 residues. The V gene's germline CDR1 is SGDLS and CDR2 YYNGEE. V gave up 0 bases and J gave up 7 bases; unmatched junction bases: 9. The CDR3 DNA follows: TGTGCCAGCAGCGTAGGGCCAGGGGGCGGAGGGAACACCATATATTTT. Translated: CASSVGPGGGGNTIYF.

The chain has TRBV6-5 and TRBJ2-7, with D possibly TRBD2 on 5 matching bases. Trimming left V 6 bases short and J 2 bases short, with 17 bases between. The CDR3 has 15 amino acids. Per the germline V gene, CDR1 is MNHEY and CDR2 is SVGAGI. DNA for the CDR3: TGTGCCAGCAGCATAGTTGGCGGGTCGGCCTACGAGCAGTACTTC. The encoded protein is CASSIVGGSAYEQYF.